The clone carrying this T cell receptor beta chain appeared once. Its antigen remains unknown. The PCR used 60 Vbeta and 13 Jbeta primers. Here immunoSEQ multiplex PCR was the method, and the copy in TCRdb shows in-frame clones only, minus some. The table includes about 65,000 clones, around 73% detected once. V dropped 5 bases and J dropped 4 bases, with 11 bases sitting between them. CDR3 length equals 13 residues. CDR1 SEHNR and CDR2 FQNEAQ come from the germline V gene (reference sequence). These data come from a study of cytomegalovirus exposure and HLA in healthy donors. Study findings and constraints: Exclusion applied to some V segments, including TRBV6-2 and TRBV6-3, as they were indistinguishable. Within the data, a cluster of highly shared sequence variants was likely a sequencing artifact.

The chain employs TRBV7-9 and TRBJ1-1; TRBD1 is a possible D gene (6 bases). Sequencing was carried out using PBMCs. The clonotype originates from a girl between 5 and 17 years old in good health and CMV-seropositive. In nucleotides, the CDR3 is TGTGCCAGCAGCAACCAACAGGGCACTGAAGCTTTCTTT. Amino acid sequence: CASSNQQGTEAFF.